These 18 T cell receptor beta chains were sequenced from one sample in a study of shared clonotypes between healthy human individuals. Some clones are missing from TCRdb's copy, which holds only in-frame ones; the method was immunoSEQ multiplex PCR. The sample lists roughly 2.4 million clones, under 97% occurring once. The sample consisted of naive CD4+ T cells sorted from blood. Subset meaning: CD45RA+ positively selected. All receptors derive from a man aged 18 to 29 in good health.

V usage is TRBV11-3 and J usage is TRBJ1-1; 7 bases fit TRBD1. Germline assignment: CDR1 SGHNT and CDR2 YENEEA. With V trimmed by 0 bases and J by 9 bases, 4 bases remained unmatched. The CDR3 runs to 13 residues. The DNA for the CDR3 is TGTGCCAGCAGCTTAGAAGGACAGGCTCAAGCTTTCTTT. It yields the protein CASSLEGQAQAFF. Based on the CDR3 plus reference TRBV11-3 and TRBJ1-1, the full variable domain is EAGVVQSPRYKIIEKKQPVAFWCNPISGHNTLYWYLQNLGQGPELLIRYENEEAVDDSQLPKDRFSAERLKGVDSTLKIQPAELGDSAVYLCASSLEGQAQAFFGQGTRLTVV.

The rearrangement links TRBV30 to TRBJ1-1; 8 bases agree with TRBD1. Germline lookup yields CDR1 GTSNPN and CDR2 SVGIG (reference sequence). This CDR3 has 14 residues. Trimming at V came to 3 bases and at J to 5 bases, leaving 8 bases not matched to a gene. CDR3 nucleotide sequence: TGTGCCTGGAGAACAGGGGGAGGAAGAACTGAAGCTTTCTTT. This encodes CAWRTGGGRTEAFF.

This chain connects TRBV2 to TRBJ2-3; a weak D match, TRBD2 (6 bases). Trimming left V 8 bases short and J 8 bases short, with 17 bases between. CDR1 SNHLY and CDR2 FYNNEI come from the germline V gene. The CDR3 extends over 13 amino acids. In DNA, the CDR3 is TGTGCCAGCCAATGGAGCGGGCAACGTACGCAGTATTTT. Translation gives CASQWSGQRTQYF. Full variable domain (missing parts from reference TRBV2 and TRBJ2-3): EPEVTQTPSHQVTQMGQEVILRCVPISNHLYFYWYRQILGQKVEFLVSFYNNEISEKSEIFDDQFSVERPDGSNFTLKIRSTKLEDSAMYFCASQWSGQRTQYFGPGTRLTVL.

This chain links TRBV19 with TRBJ1-1; 7 bases fit TRBD1. V lost 7 bases and J lost 1; bases outside the gene matches: 6. CDR3 length equals 14 residues. The V gene's germline CDR1 is LNHDA and CDR2 SQIVND (reference sequence). The CDR3 coding sequence is TGTGCCAGTACTAGACAGGGAAGGAACACTGAAGCTTTCTTT. Translation: CASTRQGRNTEAFF.

The chain links TRBV4-3 to TRBJ2-1, with 9 bases that match TRBD2. With 0 bases clipped from V and 7 bases from J, the junction kept 10 bases outside the gene matches. The CDR3 has 17 residues. CDR1 LGHNA and CDR2 YSLEER come from the germline V gene. The CDR3: CASSQDAGTSNANEQFF. The DNA for the CDR3 is TGCGCCAGCAGCCAAGATGCCGGGACTAGCAATGCAAATGAGCAGTTCTTC.

The chain couples TRBV5-1 to TRBJ2-3, with D perhaps matching TRBD1 (6 bases). V dropped 4 bases and J dropped 6 bases, with 21 bases sitting between them. CDR3 length: 16 residues. Germline assignment: CDR1 SGHRS and CDR2 YFSETQ. The CDR3 loop reads CASSPSQGQKLDTQYF. The CDR3 DNA reads as TGCGCCAGCAGCCCCTCCCAGGGGCAAAAACTCGATACGCAGTATTTT.

Concerning this clone itself: Other DNA sequences within the sample encode an identical CDR3. The chain links TRBV30 to TRBJ1-2, with D possibly matching TRBD1 (5 bases). The V gene lost 0 bases and the J gene lost 7 bases, with 6 bases spanning the gap. CDR3 length: 11 residues. Germline CDR1 is GTSNPN and CDR2 is SVGIG (reference sequence). The CDR3 loop is CAWSVQVGYTF. CDR3 nucleotides: TGTGCCTGGAGTGTACAGGTTGGCTACACCTTC. The whole variable domain, filled in from reference TRBV30 and TRBJ1-2, reads SQTIHQWPATLVQPVGSPLSLECTVEGTSNPNLYWYRQAAGRGLQLLFYSVGIGQISSEVPQNLSASRPQDRQFILSSKKLLLSDSGFYLCAWSVQVGYTFGSGTRLTVV.

Worth noting for this clone: Other DNA sequences in the same sample also yield this CDR3. V is TRBV7-9 and J is TRBJ1-1; D is possibly TRBD1 (5 bases). V lost 3 bases to trimming and J lost 4 bases, with 12 bases between them. The length of the CDR3 is 14 residues. Germline CDR1 reads SEHNR; CDR2 reads FQNEAQ (reference sequence). CDR3 sequence reads: CASSFPGGGTEAFF. The CDR3 nucleotides read TGTGCCAGCAGCTTCCCGGGCGGGGGCACTGAAGCTTTCTTT.

The rearrangement uses TRBV7-8 and TRBJ2-7; D may be TRBD1 (5 bases). Germline CDR1 is SGHVS and CDR2 is FQNEAQ. V was shortened by 2 bases and J by 5 bases, with 16 bases between the two germline ends. The CDR3 contains 15 residues. The CDR3 DNA sequence: TGTGCCAGCAGCTTACAGGTCCGAAGCAGGGACGAGCAGTACTTC. Translating gives CASSLQVRSRDEQYF.

The chain employs TRBV2 and TRBJ2-1; 8 bases fit TRBD1. Germline CDR1 and CDR2: SNHLY and FYNNEI. The V and J ends lost 4 bases and 7 bases, in that order; junction bases with no gene match: 9. The CDR3 sequence is 15 residues long. CDR3 bases: TGTGCCAGCAGTGGGGCAGGGGGCCCTGTGAATGAGCAGTTCTTC. Translating it yields CASSGAGGPVNEQFF.

The chain couples TRBV7-2 to TRBJ2-1, with D possibly being TRBD2 (7 bases). This CDR3 comprises 15 residues. V was shortened by 1 base and J by 5 bases, with 12 bases between the two germline ends. Germline V gene sequence: CDR1 SGHTA, CDR2 FQGNSA. The CDR3 region is CASSLGQGRDNEQFF. CDR3 coding DNA: TGTGCCAGCAGCTTAGGGCAGGGGAGGGACAATGAGCAGTTCTTC.

This clone is a singleton in its sample. The chain links TRBV11-2 to TRBJ2-5; the D is unclear. CDR1 SGHAT and CDR2 FQNNGV come from the germline V gene. Between the trimmed V and J ends, which lost 0 bases and 5 bases, there was a span of 13 bases. The CDR3 runs 15 residues. The CDR3 DNA sequence: TGTGCCAGCAGCTTAGATGACACTCATGGGGAGACCCAGTACTTC. Encoded protein: CASSLDDTHGETQYF. The whole variable domain, remainder taken from reference TRBV11-2 and TRBJ2-5, is EAGVAQSPRYKIIEKRQSVAFWCNPISGHATLYWYQQILGQGPKLLIQFQNNGVVDDSQLPKDRFSAERLKGVDSTLKIQPAKLEDSAVYLCASSLDDTHGETQYFGPGTRLLVL.

The V call is TRBV6-6, the J call TRBJ2-5, with a tentative D call TRBD1 (6 bases). The CDR3 loop spans 13 amino acids. Between the trimmed V and J ends, which lost 6 bases and 2 bases, there was a span of 10 bases. From germline, CDR1 is MNHNY and CDR2 SVGAGI (reference sequence). CDR3 bases: TGTGCCAGCAGCTCAGGGGAGCAAGAGACCCAGTACTTC. Its translation is CASSSGEQETQYF.

The J gene is TRBJ1-1, the V gene TRBV6-6; D is ambiguous. The germline CDR1 and CDR2 sequences are MNHNY and SVGAGI (reference sequence). The CDR3 is 12 residues long. V was shortened by 8 bases and J by 1 base, with 8 bases between the two germline ends. The CDR3 DNA follows: TGTGCCAGCGAGGCGGCGAACACTGAAGCTTTCTTT. Amino acid sequence: CASEAANTEAFF.

The chain recombines TRBV6-5 with TRBJ2-2, with TRBD2 matching over 10 bases. Germline-derived CDR1 and CDR2 are MNHEY and SVGAGI. The V and J ends lost 2 bases and 4 bases, in that order; junction bases with no gene match: 4. The CDR3 is 16 amino acids. The CDR3 is CASSYQGLAFTGELFF. CDR3 in DNA: TGTGCCAGCAGTTACCAGGGACTAGCGTTCACCGGGGAGCTGTTTTTT.

This chain links TRBV6-1 with TRBJ1-1; 7 bases match TRBD1. CDR1 MNHNS and CDR2 SASEGT come from the germline V gene. J lost 11 bases, V lost 6 bases, and 12 bases had no gene match. This CDR3 has 13 amino acids. This CDR3 reads CASSQQESGGAFF. The CDR3 coding sequence is TGTGCCAGCAGCCAACAGGAATCAGGGGGGGCTTTCTTT.

In its sample, this clone was seen a few times. This may stem from a read error, because a much larger clone lies one nucleotide away. In the same sample, other DNA sequences code for this CDR3. The rearrangement links TRBV5-1 to TRBJ2-5; D not resolved. This CDR3 has 11 amino acids. CDR1 SGHRS and CDR2 YFSETQ come from the germline V gene. Trimming stripped 0 bases from V and 5 bases from J, with 2 bases between. CDR3 sequence: CASSLDETQYF. The CDR3, as DNA: TGCGCCAGCAGCTTGGACGAGACCCAGTACTTC. The full variable domain, completed using reference TRBV5-1 and TRBJ2-5, is KAGVTQTPRYLIKTRGQQVTLSCSPISGHRSVSWYQQTPGQGLQFLFEYFSETQRNKGNFPGRFSGRQFSNSRSEMNVSTLELGDSALYLCASSLDETQYFGPGTRLLVL.

Notes on this clone: Other DNA variants within this sample encode the same CDR3. CDR3 sequence (DNA): TGTGCCAGCAGCTTAGGTCGGAGGGAGCAGTACTTC. This codes for CASSLGRREQYF. The chain couples TRBV7-2 to TRBJ2-7; perhaps TRBD2 as D (5 bases). In germline, CDR1 is SGHTA, CDR2 FQGNSA. V was shortened by 1 base and J by 7 bases, with 8 bases between the two germline ends. The CDR3 covers 12 residues. Complete variable domain (other parts from reference TRBV7-2 and TRBJ2-7): GAGVSQSPSNKVTEKGKDVELRCDPISGHTALYWYRQSLGQGLEFLIYFQGNSAPDKSGLPSDRFSAERTGGSVSTLTIQRTQQEDSAVYLCASSLGRREQYFGPGTRLTVT.